The next 5 T cell receptor beta chains were all read from a single sample in a study of blood T cell repertoires in COVID-19. The method was immunoSEQ multiplex PCR; TCRdb's version includes in-frame clones alone and lacks a portion of them. The table records 220,000 or so clones, about nine tenths of them present only once. Sequenced: peripheral blood. All receptors come from a man in his 60s who had recovered from COVID-19.

The gene calls are TRBV18 and TRBJ1-1, with a weak D call TRBD1 (6 bases). This CDR3 is 17 amino acids long. V lost 6 bases to trimming and J lost 0 bases, with 20 bases between them. Germline V lookup: CDR1 KGHSH, CDR2 LQKENI. DNA of the CDR3: TGTGCCAGCTCCCCGTACTCGGCAGGGGCAGTGAACACTGAAGCTTTCTTT. It encodes CASSPYSAGAVNTEAFF.

The genes are TRBV3-1 (or the pseudogene TRBV3-2) and TRBJ1-1, with D possibly being TRBD1 (5 bases). With 3 bases removed from V and 4 bases from J, the gap between germline ends came to 18 bases. Germline V gene data show CDR1 as LGHDT and CDR2 as YNNKEL (reference sequence). CDR3 length: 16 residues. The CDR3 loop reads CASSQPSGGSLTEAFF. As DNA, the CDR3 is TGTGCCAGCAGCCAGCCTTCCGGGGGGAGTCTCACTGAAGCTTTCTTT.

V usage is TRBV5-6 and J usage is TRBJ1-4; D remains ambiguous. From germline, CDR1 is SGHDT and CDR2 YYEEEE. The CDR3 sequence is 16 residues long. Trimming cost V 4 bases and J 4 bases, with 17 bases left between them. The CDR3 DNA is TGTGCCAGCAGCCTGGGTACAGATCCCCATAATGAAAAACTGTTTTTT. Translating gives CASSLGTDPHNEKLFF.

CDR3 region: CASSPKMGSTEAFF. The CDR3 DNA reads as TGTGCCAGCTCACCGAAAATGGGGAGCACTGAAGCTTTCTTT. V usage is TRBV18 and J usage is TRBJ1-1; D not resolved. Trimming took off 3 bases at V and 4 bases at J, with 12 bases between the two ends. The CDR3 has 14 residues. Germline V gene sequence: CDR1 KGHSH, CDR2 LQKENI.

This chain joins TRBV6-1 and TRBJ1-5; D gene uncertain. Germline V lookup: CDR1 MNHNS, CDR2 SASEGT. The CDR3 length is 13 residues. V was clipped by 2 bases and J by 7 bases, with 9 bases between them. In DNA, the CDR3 is TGTGCCAGCAGTGAAAGTGCGGGACAGCCCCAGCATTTT. Translation gives CASSESAGQPQHF.